This entry is about one T cell receptor beta chain. Its antigen has not been determined. With a much larger clone just one base away, this may be a read error. The data derive from a study of T-cell reconstitution after alpha-beta-depleted transplantation in children (dated by TCRdb to 2015 to 2016). A note on the overall study: T-cell immune reconstitution after TCRalphabeta/CD19-depleted allogeneic hematopoietic cell transplantation in children was quantitatively tracked in the study by means of TCR repertoire profiling.

Receptors were amplified or captured by PCR. TCRdb lists the instrument as Illumina HiSeq 2500. Molecular barcoding was employed in the preparation of TCR libraries, with unique molecular identifiers being used to normalize TCRbeta repertoire quantification. TCRdb trimmed public reads at Q25 via fastp, called clones via MiXCR and kept in-frame beta chains. Identical CDR3 protein sequences are pooled into one entry, listed with their most common genes and DNA. The sample has hundreds of thousands of distinct CDR3 sequences on record, about 10% of them singletons. Clones ranked in the top ten supply roughly 4% of the sample. V loses 8 bases, J loses 0 bases, and the germline ends lie 17 bases apart. From its cysteine to its phenylalanine, the CDR3 spans 15 amino acids. Only the CDR3 DNA is retained, 45 bases long and in frame from the first base. CDR1 is given as LGHDT and CDR2 as YNNKEL, both from the germline V gene (reference sequence).

The TCR originated in a human donor who donated a stem cell graft to a child with acute myeloid leukemia. The receptor chain draws on TRBV3-1 and TRBJ2-7, with no reliable assignment of the D segment. The sequencing here drew on PBMCs from the stem cell graft donor, taken from the stem cell graft. The CDR3 protein: CASCLKGGSSYEQYF. The DNA is TGTGCCAGCTGCCTGAAGGGTGGCAGCTCCTACGAGCAGTACTTC.